This TCR beta chain was recorded in a study of T cells in Graves' hyperthyroidism and ophthalmopathy. The diagnostic basis comprised clinical symptoms, serum thyroxine and TRAb, thyroid ultrasound and orbital computed tomography. CDR1 and CDR2 from the germline V gene are MDHEN and SYDVKM. CDR3 size: 13 residues. The V gene lost 5 bases and the J gene lost 0 bases, with 7 bases spanning the gap. Researchers took RNA transcripts and amplified the TCR beta CDR3 regions from them. RT-PCR in the first round (using the HTBI primer set) targeted the TCR CDR3. Each CDR3 protein gets one entry after TCRdb re-called the multiplex PCR reads with MiXCR. The table has about 600,000 distinct CDR3 sequences, about a sixth seen once; the top ten hold around 3.5%. Regarding the study as a whole: Most expanded thyroid clonotypes above 0.001 also appeared in blood. Researchers report that a 13 V-J model separated ophthalmopathy from stable hyperthyroidism.

Comment on this clonotype: Its antigen is not known.

The sequence was obtained from a woman in her forties with Graves' ophthalmopathy. The rearrangement uses TRBV28 and TRBJ1-2, with D perhaps matching TRBD1 (5 bases). The source material was blood. Written as DNA, the CDR3 is TGTGCCAGCAGTGACAGTGCTAACTATGGCTACACCTTC. This codes for CASSDSANYGYTF.